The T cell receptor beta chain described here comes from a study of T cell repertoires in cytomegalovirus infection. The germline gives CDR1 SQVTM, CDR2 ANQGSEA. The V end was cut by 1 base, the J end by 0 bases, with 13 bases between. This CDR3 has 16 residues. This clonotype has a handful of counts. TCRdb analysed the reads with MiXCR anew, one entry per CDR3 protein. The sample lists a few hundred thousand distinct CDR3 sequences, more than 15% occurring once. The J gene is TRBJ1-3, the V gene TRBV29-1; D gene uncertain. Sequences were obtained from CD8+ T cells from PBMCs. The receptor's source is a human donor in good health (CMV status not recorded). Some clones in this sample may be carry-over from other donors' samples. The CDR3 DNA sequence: TGCAGCGTTGAAGGGGTCGCCGAGCTCTCTGGAAACACCATATATTTT. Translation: CSVEGVAELSGNTIYF. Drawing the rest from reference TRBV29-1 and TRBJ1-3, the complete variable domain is SAVISQKPSRDICQRGTSLTIQCQVDSQVTMMFWYRQQPGQSLTLIATANQGSEATYESGFVIDKFPISRPNLTFSTLTVSNMSPEDSSIYLCSVEGVAELSGNTIYFGEGSWLTVV.